What follows are 17 T cell receptor beta chains derived from one specimen sequenced in a study of cytomegalovirus exposure and HLA in healthy donors (dated by TCRdb to 2017 to 2019). The library was made by the immunoSEQ multiplex PCR assay. A mixture of 60 forward primers for TCR Vbeta segments and 13 reverse primers for TCR Jbeta segments was used in the multiplex PCR. TCRdb mirrors the immuneACCESS table, restricted to in-frame sequences. Some clones are absent from its copies; in checked studies, under half trace to an unresolved V gene, and the reason for the others is unknown. The sample yields over 200,000 clones; about 77% were counted once. The top ten constitute approximately 1.7% of the sample. Source material: PBMCs. Every receptor here comes from a woman between 25 and 40 years old in good health and CMV-seronegative.

The V gene is TRBV7-9, the J gene TRBJ1-3; weak D call: TRBD1 (5 bases). This CDR3 is built from 16 residues. Germline V lookup: CDR1 SEHNR, CDR2 FQNEAQ (reference sequence). V was shortened by 4 bases and J by 3 bases, with 16 bases between the two germline ends. DNA for the CDR3: TGTGCCAGCAGCTGGGGAACAGGTTTCAGTGGAAACACCATATATTTT. Translation: CASSWGTGFSGNTIYF.

The chain employs TRBV6-1 and TRBJ1-5, with D possibly being TRBD1 (6 bases). V was cut by 2 bases and J by 2 bases, with 13 bases left in between. Germline V lookup: CDR1 MNHNS, CDR2 SASEGT. CDR3 size: 16 residues. CDR3 DNA: TGTGCCAGCAGTGAAATCGGGGGGCAAGGCAATCAGCCCCAGCATTTT. Protein product: CASSEIGGQGNQPQHF.

The genes are TRBV27 and TRBJ2-5, with TRBD2 identical over 11 bases. CDR1 is MNHEY and CDR2 is SMNVEV in the germline V gene (reference sequence). V gave up 2 bases and J gave up 6 bases; unmatched junction bases: 8. CDR3 length: 16 residues. The CDR3 coding sequence is TGTGCCAGCAGTTTACTCGTAGCGGGAGGGTGGAAGACCCAGTACTTC. Protein product: CASSLLVAGGWKTQYF.

J is TRBJ1-2 and V is TRBV10-3; TRBD1 might be the D (5 bases). The CDR3 contains 15 residues. Germline values: CDR1 ENHRY, CDR2 SYGVKD. V lost 0 bases, J lost 2 bases, and 10 bases lay in between. In nucleotides, the CDR3 is TGTGCCATCAGTGAGTCCCAGGGTGAGAACTATGGCTACACCTTC. Encoded protein: CAISESQGENYGYTF.

The chain has TRBV29-1 and TRBJ1-2; 8 bases fit TRBD1. In germline, CDR1 is SQVTM, CDR2 ANQGSEA. The CDR3 spans 16 residues. The J segment lost 0 bases and the V segment lost 6 bases, leaving 12 bases of the junction unmatched. CDR3 residues: CSVVGTGSLANYGYTF. The CDR3 nucleotides read TGCAGCGTAGTCGGGACAGGATCATTAGCTAACTATGGCTACACCTTC. The variable domain in full, with the rest retrieved from reference TRBV29-1 and TRBJ1-2, is SAVISQKPSRDICQRGTSLTIQCQVDSQVTMMFWYRQQPGQSLTLIATANQGSEATYESGFVIDKFPISRPNLTFSTLTVSNMSPEDSSIYLCSVVGTGSLANYGYTFGSGTRLTVV.

The chain combines TRBV7-9 with TRBJ1-2; 8 nucleotides match TRBD1. The germline CDR1 and CDR2 sequences are SEHNR and FQNEAQ (reference sequence). The length of the CDR3 is 14 residues. Losses at the gene ends were 4 bases for V and 8 bases for J; bases not matched to a gene: 9. CDR3 residues: CASSWETGDIGYTF. The CDR3 DNA sequence: TGTGCCAGCAGCTGGGAGACAGGGGATATAGGCTACACCTTC.

This chain joins TRBV6-6 and TRBJ2-7; 7 nucleotides agree with TRBD1. CDR3 length: 13 residues. Trimming cost V 0 bases and J 6 bases; bases outside gene matches: 2. Germline V gene sequence: CDR1 MNHNY, CDR2 SVGAGI (reference sequence). CDR3 DNA: TGTGCCAGCAGTTACTCGGGACAGAGCGAGCAGTACTTC. It translates to CASSYSGQSEQYF.

This chain uses TRBV9 with TRBJ2-7; weak D call: TRBD1 (6 bases). This CDR3 has 14 amino acids. Trimming pared 2 bases from V and 2 bases from J, leaving 11 bases between. Germline lookup yields CDR1 SGDLS and CDR2 YYNGEE. The CDR3 protein is CASSVGTLTYEQYF. The CDR3 nucleotides read TGTGCCAGCAGCGTTGGGACATTGACCTACGAGCAGTACTTC. The full variable domain, rest sourced from reference TRBV9 and TRBJ2-7, is DSGVTQTPKHLITATGQRVTLRCSPRSGDLSVYWYQQSLDQGLQFLIQYYNGEERAKGNILERFSAQQFPDLHSELNLSSLELGDSALYFCASSVGTLTYEQYFGPGTRLTVT.

In its sample, this clone was seen a few times. This CDR3 is CASRGGGTDTQYF. The CDR3 nucleotides are TGTGCCAGCAGGGGAGGGGGGACAGATACGCAGTATTTT. The V call is TRBV7-2, the J call TRBJ2-3, with D perhaps TRBD2 (7 bases). The CDR3 covers 13 residues. Germline CDR1 SGHTA, CDR2 FQGNSA. The V and J ends lost 6 bases and 3 bases respectively, with 10 bases between them.

The gene calls are TRBV7-9 and TRBJ2-5; 7 bases agree with TRBD2. The trim removed 5 bases at V and 5 bases at J, leaving 17 bases unmatched. The CDR3 covers 17 residues. The germline V gene has CDR1 SEHNR and CDR2 FQNEAQ (reference sequence). The CDR3 sequence is CASSPPGAGEVMETQYF. The CDR3 nucleotides read TGTGCCAGCAGCCCCCCTGGGGCGGGAGAAGTAATGGAGACCCAGTACTTC.

This clone has only one observation. This chain connects TRBV6-5 to TRBJ1-2; D is possibly TRBD1 (6 bases). In germline, CDR1 is MNHEY, CDR2 SVGAGI. The V end was cut by 6 bases, the J end by 4 bases, with 15 bases between. This CDR3 is 14 amino acids long. The CDR3 loop reads CASRGAATGYGYTF. DNA for the CDR3: TGTGCCAGCAGGGGGGCAGCGACGGGCTATGGCTACACCTTC.

The chain recombines TRBV2 with TRBJ2-1; D unresolved. Germline CDR1 is SNHLY and CDR2 is FYNNEI. The CDR3 is 17 amino acids. V was trimmed by 1 base and J by 0 bases, leaving 13 bases between them. The CDR3 DNA is TGTGCCAGCAGTGAAGACCCCCTCAACAGCTCCTACAATGAGCAGTTCTTC. Translation: CASSEDPLNSSYNEQFF.

The chain has TRBV25-1 and TRBJ2-5, with 7 nucleotides matching TRBD2. The CDR3 has 14 residues. Germline CDR1 reads MGHDK; CDR2 reads SYGVNS. J was trimmed by 5 bases and V by 1 base; bases with no gene match: 4. CDR3 amino acids: CASSESGGGETQYF. CDR3 sequence (DNA): TGTGCCAGCAGTGAATCGGGAGGCGGGGAGACCCAGTACTTC.

The genes are TRBV15 and TRBJ2-7; 7 bases line up with TRBD2. J was trimmed by 0 bases and V by 6 bases; bases with no gene match: 2. This CDR3 comprises 13 residues. Germline V gene lookup returns CDR1 LNHNV and CDR2 YYDKDF (reference sequence). CDR3 nucleotide sequence: TGTGCCACCAGACTAGCGAGCTCCTACGAGCAGTACTTC. This codes for CATRLASSYEQYF.

The V call is TRBV7-2, the J call TRBJ1-1; tentatively, D is TRBD1 (6 bases). Germline V gene data show CDR1 as SGHTA and CDR2 as FQGNSA. Between the trimmed V and J ends, which lost 2 bases and 1 base, there was a span of 11 bases. The CDR3 covers 15 residues. CDR3 amino acids: CASSLSSTGNTEAFF. In DNA, the CDR3 is TGTGCCAGCAGCTTATCTTCGACAGGGAACACTGAAGCTTTCTTT.

This sequence joins TRBV6-5 and TRBJ1-1; the D gene is possibly TRBD1 (5 bases). V lost 2 bases, J lost 4 bases, and 8 bases lay in between. The CDR3 length is 13 residues. From germline, CDR1 is MNHEY and CDR2 SVGAGI. Here the CDR3 DNA reads TGTGCCAGCAGTTACGCGGGGGGCACTGAAGCTTTCTTT. Its protein is CASSYAGGTEAFF.

The chain carries TRBV6-1 and TRBJ1-5, with D unclear. CDR1 is MNHNS and CDR2 is SASEGT in the germline V gene. V lost 5 bases to trimming and J lost 6 bases, with 11 bases between them. The CDR3 has 13 amino acids. In DNA form, the CDR3 reads TGTGCCAGCAGTCCCGATCGTAGTCAGCCCCAGCATTTT. As protein: CASSPDRSQPQHF.